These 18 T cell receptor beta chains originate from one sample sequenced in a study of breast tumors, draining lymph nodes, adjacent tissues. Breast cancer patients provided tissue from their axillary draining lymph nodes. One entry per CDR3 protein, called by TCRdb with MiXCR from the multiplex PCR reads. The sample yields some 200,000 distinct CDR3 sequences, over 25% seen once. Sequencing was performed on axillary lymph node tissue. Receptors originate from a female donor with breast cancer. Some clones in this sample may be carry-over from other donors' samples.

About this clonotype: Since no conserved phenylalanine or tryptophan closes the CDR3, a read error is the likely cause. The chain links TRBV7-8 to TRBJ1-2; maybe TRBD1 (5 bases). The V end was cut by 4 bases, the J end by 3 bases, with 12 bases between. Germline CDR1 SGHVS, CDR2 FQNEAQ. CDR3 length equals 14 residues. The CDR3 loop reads CASSSRGTDYGYTL. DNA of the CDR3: TGTGCCAGCAGCTCCCGTGGGACTGACTATGGCTACACCCTC.

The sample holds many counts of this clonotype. CDR3 bases: TGTGCCAGTAGTGCCCGTGACAGGGGGGTACGTCAGCCCCAGCATTTT. Its translation: CASSARDRGVRQPQHF. J is TRBJ1-5 and V is TRBV19, with 9 bases identical to TRBD1. V lost 5 bases to trimming and J lost 6 bases; unmatched junction nucleotides: 11. CDR1 is LNHDA, CDR2 SQIVND, per germline (reference sequence). The CDR3 contains 16 residues.

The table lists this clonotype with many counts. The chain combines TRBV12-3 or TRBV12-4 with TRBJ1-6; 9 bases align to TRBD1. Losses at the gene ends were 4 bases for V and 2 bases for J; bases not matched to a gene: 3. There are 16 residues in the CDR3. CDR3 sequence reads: CASSSDRGTYNSPLHF. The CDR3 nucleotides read TGTGCCAGCAGTTCGGACAGGGGCACCTATAATTCACCCCTCCACTTT.

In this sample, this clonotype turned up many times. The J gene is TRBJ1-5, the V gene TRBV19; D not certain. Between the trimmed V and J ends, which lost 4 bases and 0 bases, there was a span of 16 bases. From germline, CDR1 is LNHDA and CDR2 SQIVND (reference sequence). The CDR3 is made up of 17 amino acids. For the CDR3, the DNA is TGTGCCAGTAGTACCCCCCCGGGCACGGGTAGCAATCAGCCCCAGCATTTT. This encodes CASSTPPGTGSNQPQHF.

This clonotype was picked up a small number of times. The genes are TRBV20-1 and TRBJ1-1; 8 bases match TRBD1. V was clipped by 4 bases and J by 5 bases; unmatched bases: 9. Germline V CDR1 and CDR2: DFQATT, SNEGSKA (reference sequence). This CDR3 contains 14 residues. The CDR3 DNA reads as TGCAGTGCTAAGAAGGGACAGGAACCTACTGAAGCTTTCTTT. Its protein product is CSAKKGQEPTEAFF.

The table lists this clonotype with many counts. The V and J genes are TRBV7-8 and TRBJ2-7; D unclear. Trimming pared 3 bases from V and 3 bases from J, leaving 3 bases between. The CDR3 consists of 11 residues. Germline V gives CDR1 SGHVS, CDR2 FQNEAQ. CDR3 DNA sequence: TGTGCCAGCAGCTTGAACTACGAGCAGTACTTC. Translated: CASSLNYEQYF.

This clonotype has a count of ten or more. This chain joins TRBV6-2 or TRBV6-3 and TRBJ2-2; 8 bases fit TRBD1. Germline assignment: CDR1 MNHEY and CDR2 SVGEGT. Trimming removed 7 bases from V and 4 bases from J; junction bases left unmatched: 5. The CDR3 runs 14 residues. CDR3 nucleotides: TGTGCCAGCATGCAGGGGGCGGGCACCGGGGAGCTGTTTTTT. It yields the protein CASMQGAGTGELFF.

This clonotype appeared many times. The CDR3 bases are TGTGCAAGCGGGACACAGTACACAGATACGCAGTATTTT. It encodes CASGTQYTDTQYF. V usage is TRBV19 and J usage is TRBJ2-3, with D possibly being TRBD2 (7 bases). Germline V gene lookup returns CDR1 LNHDA and CDR2 SQIVND (reference sequence). The CDR3 has 13 residues.

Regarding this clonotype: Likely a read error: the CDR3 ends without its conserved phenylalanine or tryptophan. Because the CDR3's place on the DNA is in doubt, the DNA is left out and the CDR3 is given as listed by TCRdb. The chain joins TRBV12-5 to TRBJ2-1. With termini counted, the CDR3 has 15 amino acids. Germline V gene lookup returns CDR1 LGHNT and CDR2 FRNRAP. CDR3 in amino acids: CASGLGGYSYNEQTP.

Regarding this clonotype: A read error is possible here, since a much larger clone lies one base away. The CDR3 protein is CASSFSGLSSYNERFF. The CDR3 DNA follows: TGCGCCAGCAGCTTCAGTGGACTAAGCTCCTACAATGAGCGGTTCTTC. The chain recombines TRBV5-1 with TRBJ2-1, with a weak D call TRBD2 (6 bases). This CDR3 is 16 amino acids long. Germline V gene lookup returns CDR1 SGHRS and CDR2 YFSETQ.

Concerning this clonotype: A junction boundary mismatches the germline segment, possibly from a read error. CDR3 loop: CASSLGQDYGYAF. The CDR3 DNA sequence: TGCGCCAGCAGCTTGGGACAGGACTATGGCTACGCCTTC. The rearrangement links TRBV5-1 to TRBJ1-2; D possibly corresponds to TRBD1 (6 bases). CDR1 and CDR2 from the germline V gene are SGHRS and YFSETQ. The CDR3 length is 13 residues.

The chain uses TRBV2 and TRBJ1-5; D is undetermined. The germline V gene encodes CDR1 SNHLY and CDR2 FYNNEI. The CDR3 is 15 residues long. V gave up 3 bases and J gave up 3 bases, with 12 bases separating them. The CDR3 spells CASSDGWTDNQPQHF. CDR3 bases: TGTGCCAGCAGTGACGGTTGGACCGACAATCAGCCCCAGCATTTT. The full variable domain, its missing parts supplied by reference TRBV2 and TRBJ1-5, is EPEVTQTPSHQVTQMGQEVILRCVPISNHLYFYWYRQILGQKVEFLVSFYNNEISEKSEIFDDQFSVERPDGSNFTLKIRSTKLEDSAMYFCASSDGWTDNQPQHFGDGTRLSIL.

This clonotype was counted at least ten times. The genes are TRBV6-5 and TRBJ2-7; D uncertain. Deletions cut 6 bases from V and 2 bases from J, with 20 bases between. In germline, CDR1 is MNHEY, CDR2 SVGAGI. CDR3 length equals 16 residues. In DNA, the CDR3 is TGTGCCAGCAGCATCGATTTTGGGGTTTCGACCTACGAGCAGTACTTC. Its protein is CASSIDFGVSTYEQYF.

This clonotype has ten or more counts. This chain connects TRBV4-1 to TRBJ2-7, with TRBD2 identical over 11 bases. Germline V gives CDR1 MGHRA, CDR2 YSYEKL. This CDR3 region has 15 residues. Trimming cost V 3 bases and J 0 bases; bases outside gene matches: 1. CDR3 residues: CASSHTSGSSYEQYF. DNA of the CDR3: TGCGCCAGCAGCCATACTAGCGGGAGCTCCTACGAGCAGTACTTC.

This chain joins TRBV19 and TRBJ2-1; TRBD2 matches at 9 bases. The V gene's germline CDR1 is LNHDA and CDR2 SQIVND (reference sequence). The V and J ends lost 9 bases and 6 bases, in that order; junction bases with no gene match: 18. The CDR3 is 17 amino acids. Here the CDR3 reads CASSGERAGGRGNEQFF. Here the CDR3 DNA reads TGTGCCAGCAGTGGAGAGCGGGCGGGGGGGCGGGGCAATGAGCAGTTCTTC.

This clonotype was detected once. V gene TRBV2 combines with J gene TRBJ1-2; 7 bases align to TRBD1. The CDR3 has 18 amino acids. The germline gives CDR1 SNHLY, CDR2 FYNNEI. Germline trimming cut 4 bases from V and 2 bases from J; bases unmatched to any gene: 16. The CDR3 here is CASSVTIAGDSLNYGYTF. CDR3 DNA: TGTGCCAGCAGTGTAACCATAGCGGGGGACAGTCTAAACTATGGCTACACCTTC.

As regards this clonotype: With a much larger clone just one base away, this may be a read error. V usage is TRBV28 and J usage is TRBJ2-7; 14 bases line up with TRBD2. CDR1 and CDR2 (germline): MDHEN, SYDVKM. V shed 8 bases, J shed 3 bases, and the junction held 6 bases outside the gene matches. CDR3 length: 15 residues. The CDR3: CASGSGTSGGYEQYF. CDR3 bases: TGTGCCAGCGGTTCCGGGACTAGCGGGGGCTACGAGCAGTACTTC. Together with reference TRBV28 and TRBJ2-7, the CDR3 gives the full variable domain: DVKVTQSSRYLVKRTGEKVFLECVQDMDHENMFWYRQDPGLGLRLIYFSYDVKMKEKGDIPEGYSVSREKKERFSLILESASTNQTSMYLCASGSGTSGGYEQYFGPGTRLTVT.

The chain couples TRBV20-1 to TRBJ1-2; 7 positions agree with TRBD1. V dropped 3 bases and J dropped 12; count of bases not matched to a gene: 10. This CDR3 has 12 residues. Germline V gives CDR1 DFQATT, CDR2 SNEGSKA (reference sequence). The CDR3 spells CSARDRTSGNTF. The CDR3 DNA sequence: TGCAGTGCTAGGGACAGGACCTCTGGAAACACCTTC.